The 20 T cell receptor beta chains below were found in one sample sequenced in a study of chemoradiotherapy in HPV16-positive cancers. This table comes from immunoSEQ multiplex PCR, and its TCRdb copy is limited to in-frame clones, with some not included. This table has about 12,000 clones, roughly 81% appearing once. Sample collection was performed from a patient who underwent chemoradiotherapy. The source of these receptors is a human donor with HPV-associated anogenital cancer.

This clone came up a few times. The genes are TRBV28 and TRBJ1-2; TRBD1 matches 8 bases. With V trimmed by 7 bases and J by 0 bases, 4 bases remained unmatched. Germline CDR1 reads MDHEN; CDR2 reads SYDVKM. The CDR3 is made up of 14 amino acids. CDR3 region: CASNRQGTNYGYTF. CDR3 DNA sequence: TGTGCCAGCAACCGACAGGGGACTAACTATGGCTACACCTTC.

The gene calls are TRBV5-1 and TRBJ2-7; D is perhaps TRBD2 (6 bases). Per the germline V gene, CDR1 is SGHRS and CDR2 is YFSETQ. Trimming stripped 5 bases from V and 1 base from J, with 16 bases between. The length of the CDR3 is 15 residues. CDR3 residues: CASRGGATVSYEQYF. DNA for the CDR3: TGCGCCAGCAGGGGGGGAGCTACAGTTTCCTACGAGCAGTACTTC.

V gene TRBV9 combines with J gene TRBJ1-4; D is unclear. V was cut by 4 bases and J by 7 bases, with 14 bases left in between. Germline lookup yields CDR1 SGDLS and CDR2 YYNGEE. CDR3 size: 14 residues. The CDR3, as DNA: TGTGCCAGCAGCCCTTCTCCGGAGGGTGAAAAACTGTTTTTT. Translation gives CASSPSPEGEKLFF. Complete variable domain (other parts from reference TRBV9 and TRBJ1-4): DSGVTQTPKHLITATGQRVTLRCSPRSGDLSVYWYQQSLDQGLQFLIQYYNGEERAKGNILERFSAQQFPDLHSELNLSSLELGDSALYFCASSPSPEGEKLFFGSGTQLSVL.

J is TRBJ2-2 and V is TRBV5-4; D remains ambiguous. This CDR3 region has 15 residues. Trimming took 6 bases from V and 0 from J, leaving 12 bases between them. Germline V gene sequence: CDR1 SGHNT, CDR2 YYREEE (reference sequence). CDR3 DNA sequence: TGTGCCAGCACTCGTGAGGCCGCGAACACCGGGGAGCTGTTTTTT. It is translated as CASTREAANTGELFF.

The chain links TRBV6-6 to TRBJ2-3; TRBD1 might be the D (5 bases). The CDR3 covers 15 residues. V was trimmed by 6 bases and J by 0 bases, leaving 13 bases between them. Germline-derived CDR1 and CDR2 are MNHNY and SVGAGI (reference sequence). CDR3 coding DNA: TGTGCCAGCAGGGACACTTTTGGGAGCACAGATACGCAGTATTTT. This encodes CASRDTFGSTDTQYF.

This chain links TRBV19 with TRBJ1-2, with 8 bases fitting TRBD1. The CDR3 extends over 13 amino acids. V shed 9 bases, J shed 5 bases, and the junction held 8 bases outside the gene matches. In germline, CDR1 is LNHDA, CDR2 SQIVND (reference sequence). The CDR3 loop is CASFTGGFYGYTF. CDR3 nucleotides: TGTGCCAGCTTTACAGGGGGATTTTATGGCTACACCTTC. The full variable domain, with the rest looked up from reference TRBV19 and TRBJ1-2, is DGGITQSPKYLFRKEGQNVTLSCEQNLNHDAMYWYRQDPGQGLRLIYYSQIVNDFQKGDIAEGYSVSREKKESFPLTVTSAQKNPTAFYLCASFTGGFYGYTFGSGTRLTVV.

This clone was detected only once. The chain links TRBV14 to TRBJ2-7, with TRBD2 as a possible D gene (6 bases). This CDR3 is 14 amino acids long. V was cut by 2 bases and J by 5 bases, with 13 bases left in between. The germline V gene has CDR1 SGHDN and CDR2 FVKESK. The CDR3 reads CASSQRGMLDEQYF. CDR3 DNA sequence: TGTGCCAGCAGCCAACGCGGGATGTTAGACGAGCAGTACTTC.

V is TRBV5-1 and J is TRBJ2-5; 7 bases agree with TRBD2. The CDR3 spans 15 residues. The ends lost 4 bases at V and 4 bases at J; junction bases unmatched: 10. From germline, CDR1 is SGHRS and CDR2 YFSETQ. CDR3 nucleotides: TGCGCCAGCAGCCCCCAAGCGGGGTTTGGAGAGACCCAGTACTTC. Amino acid sequence: CASSPQAGFGETQYF.

This clone was observed once. The V call is TRBV7-2, the J call TRBJ1-5, with unresolved D. The CDR3 is 15 amino acids. In germline, CDR1 is SGHTA, CDR2 FQGNSA. Trimming removed 5 bases from V and 1 base from J, with 12 bases in between. The CDR3 DNA sequence: TGTGCCAGCAGCCGATCGGCCGTCAGCAATCAGCCCCAGCATTTT. This gives the protein CASSRSAVSNQPQHF.

This chain joins TRBV10-3 and TRBJ1-2, with TRBD1 matching over 12 bases. The length of the CDR3 is 13 residues. Trimming at V came to 10 bases and at J to 4 bases, leaving 4 bases not matched to a gene. Germline CDR1 and CDR2: ENHRY and SYGVKD. The CDR3 bases are TGTGCCACCGGGACAGGGGGCGTCTATGGCTACACCTTC. Amino acids: CATGTGGVYGYTF.

V is TRBV7-2 and J is TRBJ1-1, with D unresolved. This CDR3 has 14 residues. The V and J ends lost 0 bases and 1 base respectively, with 6 bases between them. Germline lookup yields CDR1 SGHTA and CDR2 FQGNSA. CDR3 nucleotide sequence: TGTGCCAGCAGCTTAGCTTCTGGGAACACTGAAGCTTTCTTT. As protein: CASSLASGNTEAFF.

The chain combines TRBV19 with TRBJ1-4; D uncertain. The CDR3 covers 16 residues. V was trimmed by 5 bases and J by 0 bases, leaving 13 bases between them. CDR1 and CDR2 from the germline V gene are LNHDA and SQIVND (reference sequence). The CDR3 loop reads CASSPYHHATNEKLFF. CDR3 coding DNA: TGTGCCAGTAGTCCATACCATCATGCAACTAATGAAAAACTGTTTTTT.

V is TRBV10-1 and J is TRBJ2-7; the D is unclear. This CDR3 is built from 13 residues. Germline lookup yields CDR1 WNHNN and CDR2 SYGVQD (reference sequence). Trimming took 6 bases from V and 3 from J, leaving 12 bases between them. CDR3 region: CASSPGPVYEQYF. The CDR3 DNA follows: TGCGCCAGCAGCCCTGGACCGGTCTACGAGCAGTACTTC.

The rearrangement uses TRBV11-2 and TRBJ2-1; TRBD2 aligns across 12 bases. This CDR3 is 14 amino acids long. V lost 5 bases to trimming and J lost 8 bases; unmatched junction nucleotides: 4. Germline CDR1 is SGHAT and CDR2 is FQNNGV. The CDR3 nucleotides are TGTGCCAGCAGCCGACTAGCGGGAGATCATGAGCAGTTCTTC. Its translation: CASSRLAGDHEQFF.

This chain joins TRBV12-5 and TRBJ2-2; D may be TRBD1 or TRBD2 (5 bases each). The V and J ends lost 2 bases and 3 bases respectively, with 10 bases between them. This CDR3 is 15 amino acids long. Germline-derived CDR1 and CDR2 are LGHNT and FRNRAP. The CDR3, as DNA: TGTGCTAGTGGTTTGTCGGGACCTGACACCGGGGAGCTGTTTTTT. It specifies CASGLSGPDTGELFF.

This rearrangement joins TRBV7-3 to TRBJ2-2; TRBD2 is a possible D gene (5 bases). V dropped 6 bases and J dropped 6 bases, with 11 bases sitting between them. Germline CDR1 is SGHTA and CDR2 is FQGTGA. There are 13 residues in the CDR3. CDR3: CASRATRAGELFF. CDR3 sequence (DNA): TGTGCCAGCAGGGCCACGCGGGCCGGGGAGCTGTTTTTT.

The chain is built from TRBV30 and TRBJ1-2; TRBD1 is a possible D gene (5 bases). The V end lost 6 bases, the J end lost 8 bases, and 13 bases lay between the germline ends. CDR1 and CDR2 from the germline V gene are GTSNPN and SVGIG (reference sequence). The length of the CDR3 is 11 residues. The CDR3 spells CACTGTVGYTF. Written as DNA, the CDR3 is TGTGCCTGCACCGGGACGGTAGGCTACACCTTC.

The chain employs TRBV19 and TRBJ1-2; a weak D match, TRBD1 (5 bases). The ends were cut back, 3 bases at V and 4 bases at J, with 9 bases in the middle. There are 13 residues in the CDR3. Germline V gene data show CDR1 as LNHDA and CDR2 as SQIVND (reference sequence). The CDR3, as DNA: TGTGCCAGTAGTATGGGGGTCACCTATGGCTACACCTTC. It codes for CASSMGVTYGYTF.

The chain uses TRBV6-1 and TRBJ2-6; no clear D gene. The germline V gene encodes CDR1 MNHNS and CDR2 SASEGT. The CDR3 runs 14 residues. Trimming cost V 7 bases and J 2 bases, with 9 bases left between them. The CDR3 DNA is TGTGCCAGCACCAGAACGGCTGGGGCCAACGTCCTGACTTTC. Translating it yields CASTRTAGANVLTF.

The rearrangement links TRBV15 to TRBJ2-2; tentatively, D is TRBD1 (5 bases). The CDR3 runs 15 residues. Germline V gene sequence: CDR1 LNHNV, CDR2 YYDKDF (reference sequence). V dropped 0 bases and J dropped 8 bases, with 13 bases sitting between them. The CDR3 DNA reads as TGTGCCACCAGCAGAGAGGCAGGGAACATGGGGGAGCTGTTTTTT. It yields the protein CATSREAGNMGELFF.